Detailed here is one TCR beta chain. Antigen: not known. This CDR3 spans 15 amino acids. V shed 2 bases and J 7 bases; nucleotides not matched to a gene: 6. CDR1 SGHRS and CDR2 YFSETQ come from the germline V gene. TCRs were sequenced from a few patients responding to pembrolizumab. The entry originates in a study of PD-1 blockade in mismatch repair-deficient tumors. In the study overall: Enrolled about 2013-2016, patients had progressing, pretreated mismatch repair-deficient cancers of about a dozen types. Overall study results and limits: Tumor-resident clones, often absent from pretreatment blood, expanded after pembrolizumab and then contracted.

Method: immunoSEQ multiplex PCR; TCRdb's copy keeps in-frame clones and lacks some. The sample records some 120,000 clones, roughly nine tenths being singletons. Sequencing was performed on peripheral blood, taken 44 weeks after starting pembrolizumab. This chain uses TRBV5-1 with TRBJ2-1, with TRBD1 identical over 10 bases. The origin of this receptor is an adult with mismatch repair-deficient cancer. CDR3 region: CASSFGQGDGNEQFF. The CDR3 DNA is TGCGCCAGCAGCTTTGGACAGGGGGACGGGAATGAGCAGTTCTTC.